The T cell receptor beta chain described here comes from a study of blood T cell repertoires in COVID-19. Study-level information: Researchers got acute and convalescent COVID-19 samples from the United States, Italy and Spain. Sources were T cells, B-cell-depleted T cells, or PBMCs; the material itself was cDNA or gDNA.

The CDR3 length is 15 residues. Germline CDR1 and CDR2: LGHNA and YSLEER. J was trimmed by 8 bases and V by 1 base; bases with no gene match: 7. In the original analysis: The assay estimated nucleated cells by amplifying reference gene primers. TCRdb keeps only in-frame clones here, not all; method: immunoSEQ multiplex PCR. V, J and clone size derive from that table, while D and trimming were established from the DNA sequence. The data contain a few hundred thousand clones, approximately 86% of them seen just once; the ten biggest clones take up approximately 0.7%. This TCR was sampled from a human donor in a cohort sampled during active COVID-19. The chain couples TRBV4-3 to TRBJ1-4; TRBD1 aligns across 7 bases. Sequenced sample: peripheral blood. CDR3 loop: CASSQVTGLGEKLFF. DNA for the CDR3: TGCGCCAGCAGCCAAGTGACAGGGCTAGGGGAAAAACTGTTTTTT.